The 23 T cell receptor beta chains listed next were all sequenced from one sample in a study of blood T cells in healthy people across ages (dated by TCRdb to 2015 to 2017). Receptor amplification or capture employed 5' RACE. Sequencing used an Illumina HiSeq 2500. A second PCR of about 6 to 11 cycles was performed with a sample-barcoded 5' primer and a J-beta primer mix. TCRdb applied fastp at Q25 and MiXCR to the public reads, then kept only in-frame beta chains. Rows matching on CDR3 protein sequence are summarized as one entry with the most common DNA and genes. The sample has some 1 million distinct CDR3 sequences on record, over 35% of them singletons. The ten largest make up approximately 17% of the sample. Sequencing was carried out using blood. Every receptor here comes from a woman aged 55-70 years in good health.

Here the CDR3 DNA reads TGTGCCAGCGGCCGACAGGAGGCCTACGAGCAGTACTTC. As protein: CASGRQEAYEQYF. The rearrangement joins TRBV28 to TRBJ2-7; perhaps TRBD1 as D (6 bases). Germline CDR1 is MDHEN and CDR2 is SYDVKM. V was cut by 8 bases and J by 2 bases, with 13 bases left in between. The CDR3 loop spans 13 amino acids.

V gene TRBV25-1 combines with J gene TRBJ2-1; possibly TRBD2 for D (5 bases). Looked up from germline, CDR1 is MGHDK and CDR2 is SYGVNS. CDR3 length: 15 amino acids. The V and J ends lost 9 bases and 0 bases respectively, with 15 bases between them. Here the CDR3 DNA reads TGTGCCAGTAGCGCCCGTCAAAGCTCCTACAATGAGCAGTTCTTC. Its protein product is CASSARQSSYNEQFF.

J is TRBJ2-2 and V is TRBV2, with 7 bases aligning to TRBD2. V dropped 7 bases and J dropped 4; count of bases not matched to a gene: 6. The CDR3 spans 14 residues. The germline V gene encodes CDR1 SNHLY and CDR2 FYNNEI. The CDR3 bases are TGTGCCAGCATGGTGCTAGCGGCCACCGGGGAGCTGTTTTTT. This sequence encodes CASMVLAATGELFF.

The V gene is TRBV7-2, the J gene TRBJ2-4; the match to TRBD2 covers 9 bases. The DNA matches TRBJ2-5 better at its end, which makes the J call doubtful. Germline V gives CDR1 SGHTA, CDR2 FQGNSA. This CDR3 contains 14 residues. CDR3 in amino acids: CASSPRVSGRTQYF. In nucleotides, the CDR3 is TGTGCCAGCAGCCCCCGGGTTAGCGGGAGGACCCAGTACTTC.

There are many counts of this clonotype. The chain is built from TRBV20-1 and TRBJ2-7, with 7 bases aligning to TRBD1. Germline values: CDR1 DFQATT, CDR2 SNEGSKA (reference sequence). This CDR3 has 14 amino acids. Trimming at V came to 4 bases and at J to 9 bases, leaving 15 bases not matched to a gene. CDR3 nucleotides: TGCAGTGCTACCGACAGGGAGCCAAGTATGGGGCAGTACTTC. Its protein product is CSATDREPSMGQYF.

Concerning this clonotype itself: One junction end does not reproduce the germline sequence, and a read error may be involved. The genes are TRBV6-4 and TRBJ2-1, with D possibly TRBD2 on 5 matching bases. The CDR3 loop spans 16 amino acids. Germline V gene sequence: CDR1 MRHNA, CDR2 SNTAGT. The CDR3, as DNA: TGTGCCAGCAGCCTTGAGGGTGGATCGGCGTACAATGGGCAGTTCTTC. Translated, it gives CASSLEGGSAYNGQFF.

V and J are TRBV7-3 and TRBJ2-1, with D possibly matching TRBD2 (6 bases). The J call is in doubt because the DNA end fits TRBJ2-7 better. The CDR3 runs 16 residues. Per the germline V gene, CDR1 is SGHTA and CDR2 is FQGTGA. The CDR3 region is CASSLTAGRSYNEQYF. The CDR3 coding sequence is TGTGCCAGCAGCCTTACAGCGGGTCGGTCCTACAATGAGCAGTACTTC.

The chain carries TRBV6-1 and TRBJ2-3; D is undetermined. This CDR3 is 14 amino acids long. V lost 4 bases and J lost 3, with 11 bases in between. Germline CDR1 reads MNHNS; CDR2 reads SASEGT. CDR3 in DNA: TGTGCCAGCAGTGGAATTTTAGGGACAGATACGCAGTATTTT. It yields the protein CASSGILGTDTQYF.

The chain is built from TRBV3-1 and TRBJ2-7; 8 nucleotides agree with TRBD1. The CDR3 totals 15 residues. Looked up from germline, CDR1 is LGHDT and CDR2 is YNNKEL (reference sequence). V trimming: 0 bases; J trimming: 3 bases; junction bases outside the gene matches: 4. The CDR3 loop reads CASSQDQGTGYEQYF. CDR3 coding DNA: TGTGCCAGCAGCCAAGATCAGGGGACAGGCTACGAGCAGTACTTC.

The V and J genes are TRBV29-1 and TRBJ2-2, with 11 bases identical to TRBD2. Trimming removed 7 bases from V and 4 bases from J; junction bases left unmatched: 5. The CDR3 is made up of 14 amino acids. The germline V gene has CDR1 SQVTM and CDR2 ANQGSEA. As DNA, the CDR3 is TGCAGCGGGAGGACTAGCGGGTTCACCGGGGAGCTGTTTTTT. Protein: CSGRTSGFTGELFF.

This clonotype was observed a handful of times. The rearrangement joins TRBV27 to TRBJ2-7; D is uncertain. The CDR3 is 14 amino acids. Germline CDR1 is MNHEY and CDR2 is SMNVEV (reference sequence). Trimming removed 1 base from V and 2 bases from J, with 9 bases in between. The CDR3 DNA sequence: TGTGCCAGCAGTTTATGGGCCGGCCCCTACGAGCAGTACTTC. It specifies CASSLWAGPYEQYF.

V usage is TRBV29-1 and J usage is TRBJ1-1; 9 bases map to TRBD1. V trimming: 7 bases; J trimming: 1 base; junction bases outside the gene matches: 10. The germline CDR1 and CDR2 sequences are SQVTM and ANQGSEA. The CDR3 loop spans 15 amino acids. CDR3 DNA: TGCAGCGCTAGCACAGGGGGCGCTTCGAACACTGAAGCTTTCTTT. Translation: CSASTGGASNTEAFF.

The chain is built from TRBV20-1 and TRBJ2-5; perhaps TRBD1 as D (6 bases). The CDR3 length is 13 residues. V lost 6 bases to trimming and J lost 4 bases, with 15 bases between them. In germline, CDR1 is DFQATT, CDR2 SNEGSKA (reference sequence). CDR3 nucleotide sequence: TGCAGTGCCCGATACAGGGCACGAGAGACCCAGTACTTC. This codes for CSARYRARETQYF.

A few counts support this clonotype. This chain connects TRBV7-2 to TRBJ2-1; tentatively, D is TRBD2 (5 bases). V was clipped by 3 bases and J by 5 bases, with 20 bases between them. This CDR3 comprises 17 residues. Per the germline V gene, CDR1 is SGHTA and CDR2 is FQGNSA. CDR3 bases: TGTGCCAGCAGCTTTCCTAACCGACTACCCCAAAACAATGAGCAGTTCTTC. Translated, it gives CASSFPNRLPQNNEQFF.

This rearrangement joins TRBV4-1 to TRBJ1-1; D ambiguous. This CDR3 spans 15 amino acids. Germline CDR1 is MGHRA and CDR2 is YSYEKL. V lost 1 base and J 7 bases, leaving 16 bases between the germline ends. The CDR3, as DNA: TGCGCCAGCAGCCAAGGTACGGGAATCTACGGTGAAGCTTTCTTT. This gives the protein CASSQGTGIYGEAFF.

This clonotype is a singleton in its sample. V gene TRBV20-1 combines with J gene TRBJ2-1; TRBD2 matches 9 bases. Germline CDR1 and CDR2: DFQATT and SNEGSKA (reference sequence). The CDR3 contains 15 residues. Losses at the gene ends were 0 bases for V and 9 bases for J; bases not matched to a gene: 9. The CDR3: CSARDQGGRASEQFF. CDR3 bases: TGCAGTGCTAGAGATCAGGGCGGGAGGGCCTCTGAGCAGTTCTTC.

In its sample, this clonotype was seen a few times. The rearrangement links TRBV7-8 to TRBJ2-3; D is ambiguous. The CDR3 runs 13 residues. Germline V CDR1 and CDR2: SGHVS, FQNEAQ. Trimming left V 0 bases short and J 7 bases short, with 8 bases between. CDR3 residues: CASSLAGSNTQYF. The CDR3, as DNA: TGTGCCAGCAGCTTAGCAGGGTCTAATACGCAGTATTTT.

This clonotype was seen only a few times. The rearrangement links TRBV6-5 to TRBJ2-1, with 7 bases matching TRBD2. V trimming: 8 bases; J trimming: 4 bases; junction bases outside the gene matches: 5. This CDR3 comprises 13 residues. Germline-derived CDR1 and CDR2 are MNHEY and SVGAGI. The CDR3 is CASSGGRYNEQFF. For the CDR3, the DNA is TGTGCCAGCTCGGGGGGAAGGTACAATGAGCAGTTCTTC.

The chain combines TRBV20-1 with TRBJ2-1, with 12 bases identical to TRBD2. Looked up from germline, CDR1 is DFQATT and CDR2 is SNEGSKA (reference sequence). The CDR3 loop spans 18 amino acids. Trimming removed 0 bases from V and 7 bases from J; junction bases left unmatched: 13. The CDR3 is CSARDNMRASGRVNEQFF. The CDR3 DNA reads TGCAGTGCTAGAGATAATATGAGGGCTAGCGGGAGGGTGAATGAGCAGTTCTTC.

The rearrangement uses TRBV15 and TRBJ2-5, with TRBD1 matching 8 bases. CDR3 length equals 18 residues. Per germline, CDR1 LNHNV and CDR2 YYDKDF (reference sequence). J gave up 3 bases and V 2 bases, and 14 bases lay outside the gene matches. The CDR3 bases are TGTGCCACCAGCAGACTTAGAGGGCAGGGGGCTACCGAAGAGACCCAGTACTTC. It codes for CATSRLRGQGATEETQYF.

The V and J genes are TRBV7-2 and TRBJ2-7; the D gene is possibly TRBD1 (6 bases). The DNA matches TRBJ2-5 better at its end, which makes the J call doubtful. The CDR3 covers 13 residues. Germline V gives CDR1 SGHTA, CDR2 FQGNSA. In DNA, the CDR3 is TGTGCCAGCAGCTCGAACAGGGACGAGACCCAGTACTTC. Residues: CASSSNRDETQYF.

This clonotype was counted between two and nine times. Here the CDR3 reads CASSKEGSYEQYF. CDR3 DNA: TGTGCCAGTTCGAAGGAGGGCTCCTACGAGCAGTACTTC. The J gene is TRBJ2-7, the V gene TRBV21-1. TRBV21-1 is a known pseudogene. This CDR3 comprises 13 residues.

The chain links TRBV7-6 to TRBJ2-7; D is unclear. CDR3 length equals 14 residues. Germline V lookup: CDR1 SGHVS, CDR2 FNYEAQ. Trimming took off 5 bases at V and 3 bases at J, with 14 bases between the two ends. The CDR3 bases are TGTGCCAGCAGCCGAAGATCGACCGACTACGAGCAGTACTTC. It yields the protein CASSRRSTDYEQYF.